The 4 T cell receptor beta chains in this list originate from one sample, sequenced in a study of T cell responses to AZD1222 COVID-19 vaccine. TCRdb keeps only in-frame clones here, not all; method: immunoSEQ multiplex PCR. The sample consists of 150,000 or so clones, 80% to 90% of them appearing once. This specimen was peripheral blood, taken on day 0 of AZD1222 vaccination. All receptors derive from an adult in good health.

The chain is built from TRBV6-1 and TRBJ1-2; D unresolved. Between the trimmed V and J ends, which lost 1 base and 8 bases, there was a span of 8 bases. The CDR3 loop spans 12 amino acids. Germline CDR1 MNHNS, CDR2 SASEGT. The CDR3 region has the DNA TGTGCCAGCAGTGAAGGGCTTCGGGGCTACACCTTC. It encodes CASSEGLRGYTF.

The chain couples TRBV7-2 to TRBJ2-3; 9 positions agree with TRBD2. Germline V gives CDR1 SGHTA, CDR2 FQGNSA. The ends lost 4 bases at V and 3 bases at J; junction bases unmatched: 5. CDR3 length: 15 amino acids. CDR3 nucleotides: TGTGCCAGCAGCTACGGGACTAGCAGAACAGATACGCAGTATTTT. Amino acid sequence: CASSYGTSRTDTQYF.

The rearrangement links TRBV20-1 to TRBJ2-7, with TRBD1 as a possible D gene (5 bases). Germline CDR1 DFQATT, CDR2 SNEGSKA (reference sequence). The CDR3 sequence is 11 residues long. V lost 5 bases to trimming and J lost 4 bases, with 9 bases between them. Here the CDR3 reads CSAYPGYEQYF. As DNA, the CDR3 is TGCAGTGCTTACCCAGGGTACGAGCAGTACTTC.

The rearrangement links TRBV7-2 to TRBJ2-7; the D is unclear. CDR3 length equals 12 residues. V lost 3 bases and J 6 bases, leaving 9 bases between the germline ends. The germline gives CDR1 SGHTA, CDR2 FQGNSA. CDR3 loop: CASSLVPPEQYF. In DNA form, the CDR3 reads TGTGCCAGCAGCTTGGTCCCTCCCGAGCAGTACTTC.